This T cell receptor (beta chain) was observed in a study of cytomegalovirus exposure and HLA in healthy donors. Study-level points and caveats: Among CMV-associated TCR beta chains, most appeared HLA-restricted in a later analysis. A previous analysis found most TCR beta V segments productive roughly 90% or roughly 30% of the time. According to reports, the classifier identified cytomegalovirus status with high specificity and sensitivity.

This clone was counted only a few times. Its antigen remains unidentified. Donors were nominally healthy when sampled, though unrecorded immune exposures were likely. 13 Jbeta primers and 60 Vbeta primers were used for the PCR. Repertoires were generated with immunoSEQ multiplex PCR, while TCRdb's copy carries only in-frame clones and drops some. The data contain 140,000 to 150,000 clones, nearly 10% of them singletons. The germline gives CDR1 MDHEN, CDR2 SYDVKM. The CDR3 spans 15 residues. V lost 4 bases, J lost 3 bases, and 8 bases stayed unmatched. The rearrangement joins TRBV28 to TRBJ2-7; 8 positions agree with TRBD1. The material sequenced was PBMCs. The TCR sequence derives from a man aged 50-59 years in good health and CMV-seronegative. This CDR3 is CASSSLGTGHYEQYF. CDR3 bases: TGTGCCAGCAGTTCCCTAGGGACAGGACACTACGAGCAGTACTTC.